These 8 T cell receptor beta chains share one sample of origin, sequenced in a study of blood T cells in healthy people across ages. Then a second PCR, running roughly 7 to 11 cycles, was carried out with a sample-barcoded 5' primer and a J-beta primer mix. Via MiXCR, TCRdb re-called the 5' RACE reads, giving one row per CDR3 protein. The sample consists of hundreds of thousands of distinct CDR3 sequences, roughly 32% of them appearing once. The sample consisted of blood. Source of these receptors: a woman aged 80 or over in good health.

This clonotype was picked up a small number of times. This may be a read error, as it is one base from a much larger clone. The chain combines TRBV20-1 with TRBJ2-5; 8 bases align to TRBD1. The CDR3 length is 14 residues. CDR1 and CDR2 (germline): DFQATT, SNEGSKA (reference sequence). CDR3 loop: CSARRQQGAWTQCF. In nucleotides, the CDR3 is TGCAGTGCTAGACGGCAGCAGGGGGCTTGGACCCAGTGCTTC.

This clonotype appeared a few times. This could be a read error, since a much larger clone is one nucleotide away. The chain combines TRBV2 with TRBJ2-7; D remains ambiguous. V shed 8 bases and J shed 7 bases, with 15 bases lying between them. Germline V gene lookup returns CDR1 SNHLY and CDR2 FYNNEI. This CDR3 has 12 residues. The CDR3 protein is CASVMSYNEQYF. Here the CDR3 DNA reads TGTGCCAGCGTTATGTCCTACAATGAGCAGTACTTC.

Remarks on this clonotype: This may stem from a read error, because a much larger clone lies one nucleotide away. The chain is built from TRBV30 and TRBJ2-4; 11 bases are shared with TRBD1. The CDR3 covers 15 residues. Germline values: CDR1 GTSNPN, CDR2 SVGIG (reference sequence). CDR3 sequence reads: CVWSRSGTGGNIQYF. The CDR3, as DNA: TGTGTCTGGAGTCGTTCCGGGACAGGGGGGAACATTCAGTACTTC.

The CDR3 bases are TGTGCCAGCAGTCTGGTTTTTGATAATTCACCCCTCCACTTT. As protein: CASSLVFDNSPLHF. V usage is TRBV6-4 and J usage is TRBJ1-6; D not certain. Germline-derived CDR1 and CDR2 are MRHNA and SNTAGT. V was trimmed by 5 bases and J by 5 bases, leaving 10 bases between them. The CDR3 has 14 residues.

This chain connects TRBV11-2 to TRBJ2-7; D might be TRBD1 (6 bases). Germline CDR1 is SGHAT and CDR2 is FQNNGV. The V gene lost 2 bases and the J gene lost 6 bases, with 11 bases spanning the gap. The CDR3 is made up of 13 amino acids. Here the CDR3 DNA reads TGTGCCAGCAGCTTACCCGCAGGGGTCGAGCAGTACTTC. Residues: CASSLPAGVEQYF.

CDR3 coding DNA: TGTGCCAGCAGCCAACCAGGGGGGCAGGAGTACGAGCAGTACTTC. Translated: CASSQPGGQEYEQYF. The rearrangement links TRBV4-2 to TRBJ2-5; possible D gene TRBD1, 7 bases. The DNA end lines up better with TRBJ2-7; the J call may be wrong. The CDR3 contains 15 residues. CDR1 and CDR2 (germline): LGHNA, YNFKEQ.

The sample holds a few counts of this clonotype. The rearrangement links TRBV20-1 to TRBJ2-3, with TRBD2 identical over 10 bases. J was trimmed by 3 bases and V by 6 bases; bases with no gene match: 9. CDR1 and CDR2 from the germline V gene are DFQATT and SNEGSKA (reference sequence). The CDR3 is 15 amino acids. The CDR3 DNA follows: TGCAGTGCCGAAGGGAGCGGGGGGGGGACAGATACGCAGTATTTT. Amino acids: CSAEGSGGGTDTQYF.

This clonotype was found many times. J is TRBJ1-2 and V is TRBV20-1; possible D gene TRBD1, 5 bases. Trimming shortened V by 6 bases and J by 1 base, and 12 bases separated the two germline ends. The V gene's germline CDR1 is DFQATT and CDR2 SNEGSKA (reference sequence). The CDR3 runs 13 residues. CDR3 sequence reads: CSAYIRVNYGYTF. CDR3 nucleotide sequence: TGCAGTGCATATATCAGGGTTAACTATGGCTACACCTTC.